These T cell receptor beta chains were read from a single sample in a study of blood T cell repertoires in COVID-19. Some clones are missing from TCRdb's copy, which holds only in-frame ones; the method was immunoSEQ multiplex PCR. The sample contains some 120,000 clones, 85% to 90% of which appear only once. The sample comprised peripheral blood. These receptors originate from a man between 70 and 80 years old with active or convalescent COVID-19. Both conserved end residues are part of each CDR3. D genes are given only for firm matches. Where a row states a size, it is once, few, many or the class of an expanded clone; other rows omit it.

clone_size: NA
d_call: TRBD1
v_call: TRBV27
j_call: TRBJ2-7
cdr3_nt: TGTGCCAGCAGCGGGACAGGCAATTGGGTATGGCAGTACTTC
cdr3_aa: CASSGTGNWVWQYF

clone_size: NA
d_call: TRBD2
v_call: TRBV2
j_call: TRBJ2-7
cdr3_nt: TGTGCCAGCAGCCAGGGACTAGCGGTCGAGGAGCAGTACTTC
cdr3_aa: CASSQGLAVEEQYF

clone_size: NA
d_call: TRBD1
v_call: TRBV18
j_call: TRBJ1-2
cdr3_nt: TGTGCCAGCTCACCAGGACAGGGGGTTGGCTACACCTTC
cdr3_aa: CASSPGQGVGYTF

clone_size: NA
d_call: TRBD1
v_call: TRBV4-1
j_call: TRBJ2-1
cdr3_nt: TGCGCCAGCAGCCAAAGCGGACAGGGGGCCGATGAGCAGTTCTTC
cdr3_aa: CASSQSGQGADEQFF

clone_size: NA
d_call: NA
v_call: TRBV16
j_call: TRBJ1-5
cdr3_nt: TGTGCCAGCAGCCAACAGGGTACGAGCAATCAGCCCCAGCATTTT
cdr3_aa: CASSQQGTSNQPQHF

clone_size: NA
d_call: TRBD1
v_call: TRBV19
j_call: TRBJ2-5
cdr3_nt: TGTGCCACAAAGACAGGGAAGCAAGAGACCCAGTACTTC
cdr3_aa: CATKTGKQETQYF

clone_size: NA
d_call: TRBD1
v_call: TRBV29-1
j_call: TRBJ1-4
cdr3_nt: TGCAGCGTAGCCGGGACAGGGAAGACTAATGAAAAACTGTTTTTT
cdr3_aa: CSVAGTGKTNEKLFF

clone_size: once
d_call: NA
v_call: TRBV6-5
j_call: TRBJ1-5
cdr3_nt: TGTGCCAGCAGTCGCCAGGGTAACAATCAGCCCCAGCATTTT
cdr3_aa: CASSRQGNNQPQHF

clone_size: NA
d_call: TRBD2
v_call: TRBV5-1
j_call: TRBJ2-1
cdr3_nt: TGCGCCAGCAGCCAGACTAGCGGCAATGAGCAGTTCTTC
cdr3_aa: CASSQTSGNEQFF

clone_size: NA
d_call: TRBD2
v_call: TRBV6-6
j_call: TRBJ2-3
cdr3_nt: TGTGCCAGCAGCCCTAGCGGGAGTACAGATACGCAGTATTTT
cdr3_aa: CASSPSGSTDTQYF

clone_size: NA
d_call: NA
v_call: TRBV18
j_call: TRBJ2-3
cdr3_nt: TGTGCCAGCTCATCGAGAACTAGCACAGATACGCAGTATTTT
cdr3_aa: CASSSRTSTDTQYF

clone_size: NA
d_call: TRBD1
v_call: TRBV7-2
j_call: TRBJ1-6
cdr3_nt: TGTGCCAGCAGCCCGGAAGACAGGGAAAATTCACCCCTCCACTTT
cdr3_aa: CASSPEDRENSPLHF

clone_size: NA
d_call: TRBD1
v_call: TRBV4-1
j_call: TRBJ2-7
cdr3_nt: TGCGCCAGCAGCCAAGAACCCGGGACAGGGGCCTCCTACGAGCAGTACTTC
cdr3_aa: CASSQEPGTGASYEQYF

clone_size: NA
d_call: NA
v_call: TRBV10-1
j_call: TRBJ1-5
cdr3_nt: TGCGCCAGCAGTGACTATTTAAAGGACATAGAAGGTCAGCCCCAGCATTTT
cdr3_aa: CASSDYLKDIEGQPQHF

clone_size: NA
d_call: NA
v_call: TRBV6-2/TRBV6-3
j_call: TRBJ2-7
cdr3_nt: TGTGCCAGCAGCGCCGTGGACAGAAGCTCCTACGAGCAGTACTTC
cdr3_aa: CASSAVDRSSYEQYF

clone_size: once
d_call: NA
v_call: TRBV19
j_call: TRBJ2-5
cdr3_nt: TGTGCCAGTAGTCCAGGGCAGGAGACCCAGTACTTC
cdr3_aa: CASSPGQETQYF

clone_size: NA
d_call: NA
v_call: TRBV14
j_call: TRBJ2-1
cdr3_nt: TGTGCCAGCAGCCAAGATAGAGGAGCGCGGCCCCCCTACAATGAGCAGTTCTTC
cdr3_aa: CASSQDRGARPPYNEQFF

clone_size: NA
d_call: NA
v_call: TRBV18
j_call: TRBJ2-7
cdr3_nt: TGTGCCAGCTCACCCCAAAACGAGCAGTACTTC
cdr3_aa: CASSPQNEQYF

clone_size: NA
d_call: NA
v_call: TRBV24-1
j_call: TRBJ2-7
cdr3_nt: TGTGCCACCAGTGATGGCAGTCACCCTCCTTTCTACGAGCAGTACTTC
cdr3_aa: CATSDGSHPPFYEQYF